This TCR beta chain derives from a study of blood T cell repertoires in COVID-19. As originally analysed: Amplification of reference gene primers was used by the study to estimate nucleated cell counts. Some clones are missing from TCRdb's copy, which holds only in-frame ones; the method was immunoSEQ multiplex PCR. The DNA gave D and trimming, while V, J and clone size come from that table. The table lists approximately 180,000 clones, approximately 86% of them singletons. Germline values: CDR1 PRHDT, CDR2 FYEKMQ (reference sequence). This CDR3 has 17 residues. About this clone itself: The junction does not match germline at one end; this may be a read error.

Sequenced: PBMCs or T cells enriched from blood (not recorded which). The sequence was obtained from a woman aged 60-75 years with acute COVID-19. V and J are TRBV13 and TRBJ2-2; no definite D call. CDR3 bases: TGTGCCAGCAGCGTAGGACGTTTCCCCTTCGGCACCGGGGAGCTGTTTTTT. The encoded protein is CASSVGRFPFGTGELFF. Filled out from reference TRBV13 and TRBJ2-2, the complete variable domain reads AAGVIQSPRHLIKEKRETATLKCYPIPRHDTVYWYQQGPGQDPQFLISFYEKMQSDKGSIPDRFSAQQFSDYHSELNMSSLELGDSALYFCASSVGRFPFGTGELFFGEGSRLTVL.